This TCR beta chain appears in the sequencing data of a study of blood T cell repertoires in COVID-19. Turning to the study itself: In each case, the material was cDNA or gDNA derived from T cells, B-cell-depleted T cells, or PBMCs.

V gave up 6 bases and J gave up 2 bases, with 12 bases separating them. The CDR3 is 14 residues long. CDR1 is SNHLY, CDR2 FYNNEI, per germline. TCRdb's table, derived via immunoSEQ multiplex PCR, lists solely in-frame clones and lacks some. The sample has about 310,000 clones, under 90% seen once. This clone was counted between two and nine times. The gene calls are TRBV2 and TRBJ2-3; D is uncertain. The receptor comes from a woman aged 30 to 39 with COVID-19, enrolled during active disease. Input material: peripheral blood. CDR3 residues: CASRLETVTDTQYF. CDR3 nucleotide sequence: TGTGCCAGCAGGTTGGAGACGGTCACAGATACGCAGTATTTT.